This T cell receptor beta chain comes out of a study of T cells in Graves' hyperthyroidism and ophthalmopathy. RNA transcripts served as the template for amplifying TCR beta CDR3 regions. TCR CDR3 regions were first amplified by RT-PCR with HTBI primers. TCRdb used MiXCR to reprocess the multiplex PCR reads, holding one entry per CDR3 protein. The table lists approximately 710,000 distinct CDR3 sequences, 17% of them singletons, with around a sixth in the top ten. The CDR3 loop spans 16 amino acids. The germline V gene encodes CDR1 LNHDA and CDR2 SQIVND (reference sequence). V lost 0 bases, J lost 2 bases, and 6 bases stayed unmatched. Uncontrolled infection, other autoimmune disease, pregnancy or lactation excluded patients. Cells are PBMCs isolated from 9 to 10 ml of fresh blood.

The chain couples TRBV19 to TRBJ2-7, with 8 bases aligning to TRBD2. The TCR originated in a man aged 50-59 years with Graves' hyperthyroidism. Sequencing was done on a sample of blood. The chain's CDR3 is CASSIDRLAGPYEQYF. As DNA, the CDR3 is TGTGCCAGTAGTATAGATCGGCTAGCGGGCCCCTACGAGCAGTACTTC.